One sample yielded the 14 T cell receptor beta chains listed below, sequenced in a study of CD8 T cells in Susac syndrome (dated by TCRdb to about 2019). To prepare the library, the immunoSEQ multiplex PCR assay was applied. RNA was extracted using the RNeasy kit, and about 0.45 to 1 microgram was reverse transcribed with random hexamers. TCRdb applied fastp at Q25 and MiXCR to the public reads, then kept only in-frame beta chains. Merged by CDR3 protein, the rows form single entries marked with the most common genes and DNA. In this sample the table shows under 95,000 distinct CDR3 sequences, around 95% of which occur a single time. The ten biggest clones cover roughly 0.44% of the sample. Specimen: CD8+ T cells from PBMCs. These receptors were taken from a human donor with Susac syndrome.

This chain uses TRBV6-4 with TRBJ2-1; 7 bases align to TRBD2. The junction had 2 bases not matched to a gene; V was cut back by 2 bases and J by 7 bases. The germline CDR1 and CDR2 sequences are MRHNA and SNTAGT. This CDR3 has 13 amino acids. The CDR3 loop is CASSDAGENEQFF. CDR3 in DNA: TGTGCCAGCAGTGACGCGGGAGAGAATGAGCAGTTCTTC.

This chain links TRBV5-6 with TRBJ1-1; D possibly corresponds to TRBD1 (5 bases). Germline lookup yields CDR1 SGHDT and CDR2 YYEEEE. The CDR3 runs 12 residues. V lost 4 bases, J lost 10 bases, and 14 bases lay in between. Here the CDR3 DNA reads TGTGCCAGCAGCCTGGGGGGGACGATAGCTTTCTTT. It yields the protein CASSLGGTIAFF.

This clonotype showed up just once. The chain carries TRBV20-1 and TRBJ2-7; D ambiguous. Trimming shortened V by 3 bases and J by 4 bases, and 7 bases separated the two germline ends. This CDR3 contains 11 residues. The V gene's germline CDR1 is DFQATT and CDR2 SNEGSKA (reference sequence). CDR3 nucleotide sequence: TGCAGTGCTAGCGCCGAGTACGAGCAGTACTTC. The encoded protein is CSASAEYEQYF.

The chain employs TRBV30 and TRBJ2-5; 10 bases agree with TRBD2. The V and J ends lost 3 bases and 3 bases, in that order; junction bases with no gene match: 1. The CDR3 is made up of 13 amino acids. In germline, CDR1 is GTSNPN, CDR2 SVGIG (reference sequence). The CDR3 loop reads CAWRAGGEETQYF. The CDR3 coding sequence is TGTGCCTGGAGAGCGGGAGGGGAAGAGACCCAGTACTTC.

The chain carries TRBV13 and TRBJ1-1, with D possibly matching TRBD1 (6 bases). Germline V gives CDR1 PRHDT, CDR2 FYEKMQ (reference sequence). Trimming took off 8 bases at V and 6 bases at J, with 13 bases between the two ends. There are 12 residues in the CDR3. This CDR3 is CASALQGAEAFF. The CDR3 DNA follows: TGTGCCAGCGCTCTACAGGGCGCTGAAGCTTTCTTT.

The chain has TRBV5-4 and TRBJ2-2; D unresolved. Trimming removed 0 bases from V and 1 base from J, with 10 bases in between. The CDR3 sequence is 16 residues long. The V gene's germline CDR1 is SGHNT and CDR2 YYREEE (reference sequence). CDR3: CASSLDERENTGELFF. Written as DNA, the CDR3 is TGTGCCAGCAGCTTGGATGAAAGGGAGAACACCGGGGAGCTGTTTTTT.

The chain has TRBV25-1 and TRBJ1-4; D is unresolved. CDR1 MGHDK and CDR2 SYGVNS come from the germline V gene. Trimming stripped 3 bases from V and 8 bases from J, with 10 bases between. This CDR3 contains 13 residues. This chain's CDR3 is CASSDLHEEKLFF. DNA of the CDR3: TGTGCCAGCAGTGACCTACACGAGGAAAAACTGTTTTTT. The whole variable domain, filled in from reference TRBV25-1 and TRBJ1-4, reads EADIYQTPRYLVIGTGKKITLECSQTMGHDKMYWYQQDPGMELHLIHYSYGVNSTEKGDLSSESTVSRIRTEHFPLTLESARPSHTSQYLCASSDLHEEKLFFGSGTQLSVL.

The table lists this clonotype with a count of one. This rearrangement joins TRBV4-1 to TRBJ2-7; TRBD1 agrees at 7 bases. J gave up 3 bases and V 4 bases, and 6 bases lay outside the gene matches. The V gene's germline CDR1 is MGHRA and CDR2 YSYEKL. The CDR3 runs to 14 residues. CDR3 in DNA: TGCGCCAGCAGCCCCCAGGGGGTAGACTACGAGCAGTACTTC. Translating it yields CASSPQGVDYEQYF.

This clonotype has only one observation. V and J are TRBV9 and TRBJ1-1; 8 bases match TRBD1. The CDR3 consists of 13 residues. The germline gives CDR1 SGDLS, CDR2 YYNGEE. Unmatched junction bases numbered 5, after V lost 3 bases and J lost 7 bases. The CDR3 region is CASSDQGAGEAFF. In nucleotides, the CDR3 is TGTGCCAGCAGCGATCAGGGGGCAGGTGAAGCTTTCTTT.

CDR3: CASYGTMLYEQYF. CDR3 in DNA: TGTGCCAGCTACGGGACTATGCTCTACGAGCAGTACTTC. The chain joins TRBV28 to TRBJ2-7, with 7 bases identical to TRBD2. The CDR3 covers 13 residues. V lost 8 bases, J lost 3 bases, and 7 bases stayed unmatched. CDR1 is MDHEN, CDR2 SYDVKM, per germline. Looking up the rest from reference TRBV28 and TRBJ2-7 gives the full variable domain: DVKVTQSSRYLVKRTGEKVFLECVQDMDHENMFWYRQDPGLGLRLIYFSYDVKMKEKGDIPEGYSVSREKKERFSLILESASTNQTSMYLCASYGTMLYEQYFGPGTRLTVT.

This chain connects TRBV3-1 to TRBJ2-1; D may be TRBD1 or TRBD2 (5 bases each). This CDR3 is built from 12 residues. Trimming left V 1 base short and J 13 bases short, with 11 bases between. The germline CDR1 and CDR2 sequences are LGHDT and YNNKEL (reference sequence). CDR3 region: CASSQGMGEQFF. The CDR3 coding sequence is TGTGCCAGCAGCCAAGGGATGGGGGAACAGTTCTTC.

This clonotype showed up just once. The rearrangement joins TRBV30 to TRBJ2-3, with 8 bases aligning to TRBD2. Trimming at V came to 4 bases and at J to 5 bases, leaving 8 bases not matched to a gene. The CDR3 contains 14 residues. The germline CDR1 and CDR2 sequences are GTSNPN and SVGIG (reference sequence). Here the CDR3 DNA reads TGTGCCTGGAACACGGGAGGGAGTGGAGATACGCAGTATTTT. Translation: CAWNTGGSGDTQYF.

CDR3 DNA: TGTGCCAGCAGTTACTCCCTGGGGGCCTACACCGGGGAGCTGTTTTTT. Translation gives CASSYSLGAYTGELFF. The V and J genes are TRBV6-5 and TRBJ2-2; D is possibly TRBD1 (6 bases). The V end lost 0 bases, the J end lost 3 bases, and 11 bases lay between the germline ends. The CDR3 extends over 16 amino acids. The germline CDR1 and CDR2 sequences are MNHEY and SVGAGI.

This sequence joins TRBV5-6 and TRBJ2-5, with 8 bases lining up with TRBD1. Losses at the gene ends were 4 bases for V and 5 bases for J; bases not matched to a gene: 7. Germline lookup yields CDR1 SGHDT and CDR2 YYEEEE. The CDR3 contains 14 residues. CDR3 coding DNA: TGTGCCAGCAGCCCGGGACAGGCGCCGGAGACCCAGTACTTC. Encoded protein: CASSPGQAPETQYF.